A selection of T cell receptor beta chains follows, all from one sample in a study of PD-1 blockade in classical Hodgkin lymphoma. The data were produced by immunoSEQ multiplex PCR, yet TCRdb's version contains in-frame clones alone and is incomplete. The data contain roughly 50,000 clones, about nine tenths of them singletons. The sample here was peripheral blood mononuclear cells (PBMCs), taken before the fourth cycle of nivolumab. The receptors shown here come from a human donor with classical Hodgkin lymphoma. Each CDR3 is given with its conserved first and last residue. D genes are given only for firm matches. The listing skips clone size in some rows; elsewhere it reads once, few, many or a size class.

V	size	D	J	CDR3	DNA
TRBV4-2	-	-	TRBJ2-7	CASSQESAGQPYEQYF	TGTGCCAGCAGCCAAGAGTCGGCGGGGCAACCCTACGAGCAGTACTTC
TRBV27	few	-	TRBJ1-2	CASSPGPLYGYTF	TGTGCCAGCAGCCCGGGACCGCTTTATGGCTACACCTTC
TRBV6-1	-	TRBD2	TRBJ2-3	CASTEPGGTDTQYF	TGTGCCAGCACTGAACCGGGGGGAACAGATACGCAGTATTTT
TRBV28	-	TRBD1	TRBJ1-6	CATFETNRDRQNSPLHF	TGTGCCACCTTCGAAACGAACCGGGACAGGCAGAATTCACCCCTCCACTTT
TRBV5-4	-	-	TRBJ2-7	CASSHIGTKNYEQYF	TGTGCCAGCAGTCATATCGGGACAAAGAATTACGAGCAGTACTTC
TRBV6-6	-	TRBD1	TRBJ1-1	CASSGTGMNNEAFF	TGTGCCAGCAGTGGGACAGGGATGAACAATGAAGCTTTCTTT
TRBV5-6	-	TRBD1	TRBJ2-4	CASSPQGLGPNIQYF	TGTGCCAGCAGTCCACAGGGGCTAGGCCCAAACATTCAGTACTTC
TRBV11-2	-	-	TRBJ2-1	CASSLGLWYNEQFF	TGTGCCAGCAGCTTAGGACTTTGGTACAATGAGCAGTTCTTC
TRBV7-9	-	TRBD1	TRBJ2-1	CASSLGQGYEQFF	TGTGCCAGCAGCTTAGGACAGGGCTATGAGCAGTTCTTC
TRBV5-5	-	-	TRBJ1-2	CASSSGYGGYTF	TGTGCCAGCAGCTCCGGATATGGGGGCTACACCTTC
TRBV9	-	-	TRBJ2-5	CASSVRTGETQYF	TGTGCCAGCAGCGTAAGGACCGGAGAGACCCAGTACTTC
TRBV5-4	-	-	TRBJ2-1	CASSLAGVRGSGEQFF	TGTGCCAGCAGCTTGGCCGGGGTCAGGGGTTCTGGTGAGCAGTTCTTC
TRBV21-1	-	-	TRBJ1-5	CASSKGDTNQPQHF	TGTGCCAGCAGCAAAGGGGACACCAATCAGCCCCAGCATTTT
TRBV6-1	-	-	TRBJ1-3	CASSEQPSSGNTIYF	TGTGCCAGCAGTGAACAGCCTAGCTCTGGAAACACCATATATTTT
TRBV5-5	few	TRBD1	TRBJ2-2	CASSPEDRAGGELFF	TGTGCCAGCAGCCCTGAGGACAGGGCGGGCGGGGAGCTGTTTTTT
TRBV28	-	TRBD1	TRBJ2-1	CASTPQGGYNEQFF	TGTGCCAGCACCCCACAGGGGGGCTACAATGAGCAGTTCTTC
TRBV29-1	-	-	TRBJ1-2	CSALDPGPYGYTF	TGCAGCGCCCTGGACCCGGGCCCCTATGGCTACACCTTC
TRBV6-1	-	TRBD1	TRBJ2-7	CVTKGQGYYEQYF	TGTGTTACTAAGGGACAGGGATACTACGAGCAGTACTTC
TRBV2	-	TRBD1	TRBJ2-2	CASSSDRGSTGELFF	TGTGCCAGCAGTTCGGACAGGGGGAGCACCGGGGAGCTGTTTTTT
TRBV2	-	-	TRBJ1-4	CASRDPGRDTAEKLFF	TGTGCCAGCAGGGATCCCGGAAGGGACACGGCCGAAAAACTGTTTTTT
TRBV27	-	-	TRBJ2-7	CASSPSGPSLGPFSYEQYF	TGTGCCAGCAGCCCCTCTGGACCTTCCCTAGGGCCTTTCTCCTACGAGCAGTACTTC
TRBV6-5	-	-	TRBJ2-1	CASSYSTPHNEQFF	TGTGCCAGCAGTTACTCGACCCCCCACAATGAGCAGTTCTTC
TRBV5-6	-	TRBD2	TRBJ2-1	CASTILGSSGIDNEQFF	TGTGCCAGCACCATACTCGGCTCTAGCGGGATTGACAATGAGCAGTTCTTC
TRBV10-3	-	-	TRBJ2-7	CAINRDRSSHEQYF	TGTGCCATAAACCGGGACCGCAGTTCCCACGAGCAGTACTTC
TRBV19	-	-	TRBJ2-5	CASSPLGGVGETQYF	TGTGCCAGTAGTCCCCTAGGAGGAGTGGGCGAGACCCAGTACTTC
TRBV19	-	TRBD1	TRBJ1-2	CASSSGTGEWNGYTF	TGTGCCAGTAGTTCCGGGACAGGGGAATGGAATGGCTACACCTTC
TRBV28	-	-	TRBJ2-7	CASSLYLAFERYF	TGTGCCAGCAGTTTATATCTGGCTTTTGAGCGGTACTTC
TRBV6-6	-	TRBD2	TRBJ2-7	CASSSSGRYEQYF	TGTGCCAGCAGTTCTAGCGGGAGGTACGAGCAGTACTTC
TRBV9	-	TRBD1	TRBJ2-3	CASSVATGADTQYF	TGTGCCAGCAGCGTAGCTACAGGGGCAGATACGCAGTATTTT
TRBV5-1	-	TRBD1	TRBJ1-1	CASSLGTGVLNTEAFF	TGCGCCAGCAGCTTGGGAACAGGGGTTTTGAACACTGAAGCTTTCTTT
TRBV6-4	-	TRBD2	TRBJ2-1	CASRTSGGGEQFF	TGTGCCAGCAGGACTAGCGGGGGTGGAGAGCAGTTCTTC
TRBV9	-	-	TRBJ2-5	CASSVYGKETQYF	TGTGCCAGCAGCGTATACGGGAAAGAGACCCAGTACTTC